In its sample, the clone carrying this T cell receptor (beta chain) was seen a few times. The antigen remains unidentified. This sample was included in a study of T cells in Graves' hyperthyroidism and ophthalmopathy. Whole-study findings and limits: Ophthalmopathy and stable hyperthyroidism were separated by a 13 V-J model. Progression to ophthalmopathy was predicted a median of 6.5 months early.

RNA transcripts served as the template for amplifying TCR beta CDR3 regions. With the HTBI primer set, the TCR CDR3 went through a first round of RT-PCR. TCRdb reprocessed the multiplex PCR reads with MiXCR, giving one entry per CDR3 protein. Found here are some 800,000 distinct CDR3 sequences, 35% to 40% of them singletons; the top ten hold approximately 8.7%. Used for diagnoses were clinical symptoms, serum thyroxine and TRAb, thyroid ultrasound and orbital computed tomography. V shed 4 bases and J 4 bases; nucleotides not matched to a gene: 13. The CDR3 is 17 amino acids. Germline V lookup: CDR1 SGHRS, CDR2 YFSETQ.

Sequenced sample: blood. This clonotype originated in a man between 18 and 29 years old with Graves' hyperthyroidism. The rearrangement joins TRBV5-1 to TRBJ1-5, with TRBD1 matching 8 bases. CDR3 region: CASSVRDRNTVNQPQHF. DNA for the CDR3: TGCGCCAGCAGCGTCCGGGACAGGAATACAGTTAATCAGCCCCAGCATTTT.